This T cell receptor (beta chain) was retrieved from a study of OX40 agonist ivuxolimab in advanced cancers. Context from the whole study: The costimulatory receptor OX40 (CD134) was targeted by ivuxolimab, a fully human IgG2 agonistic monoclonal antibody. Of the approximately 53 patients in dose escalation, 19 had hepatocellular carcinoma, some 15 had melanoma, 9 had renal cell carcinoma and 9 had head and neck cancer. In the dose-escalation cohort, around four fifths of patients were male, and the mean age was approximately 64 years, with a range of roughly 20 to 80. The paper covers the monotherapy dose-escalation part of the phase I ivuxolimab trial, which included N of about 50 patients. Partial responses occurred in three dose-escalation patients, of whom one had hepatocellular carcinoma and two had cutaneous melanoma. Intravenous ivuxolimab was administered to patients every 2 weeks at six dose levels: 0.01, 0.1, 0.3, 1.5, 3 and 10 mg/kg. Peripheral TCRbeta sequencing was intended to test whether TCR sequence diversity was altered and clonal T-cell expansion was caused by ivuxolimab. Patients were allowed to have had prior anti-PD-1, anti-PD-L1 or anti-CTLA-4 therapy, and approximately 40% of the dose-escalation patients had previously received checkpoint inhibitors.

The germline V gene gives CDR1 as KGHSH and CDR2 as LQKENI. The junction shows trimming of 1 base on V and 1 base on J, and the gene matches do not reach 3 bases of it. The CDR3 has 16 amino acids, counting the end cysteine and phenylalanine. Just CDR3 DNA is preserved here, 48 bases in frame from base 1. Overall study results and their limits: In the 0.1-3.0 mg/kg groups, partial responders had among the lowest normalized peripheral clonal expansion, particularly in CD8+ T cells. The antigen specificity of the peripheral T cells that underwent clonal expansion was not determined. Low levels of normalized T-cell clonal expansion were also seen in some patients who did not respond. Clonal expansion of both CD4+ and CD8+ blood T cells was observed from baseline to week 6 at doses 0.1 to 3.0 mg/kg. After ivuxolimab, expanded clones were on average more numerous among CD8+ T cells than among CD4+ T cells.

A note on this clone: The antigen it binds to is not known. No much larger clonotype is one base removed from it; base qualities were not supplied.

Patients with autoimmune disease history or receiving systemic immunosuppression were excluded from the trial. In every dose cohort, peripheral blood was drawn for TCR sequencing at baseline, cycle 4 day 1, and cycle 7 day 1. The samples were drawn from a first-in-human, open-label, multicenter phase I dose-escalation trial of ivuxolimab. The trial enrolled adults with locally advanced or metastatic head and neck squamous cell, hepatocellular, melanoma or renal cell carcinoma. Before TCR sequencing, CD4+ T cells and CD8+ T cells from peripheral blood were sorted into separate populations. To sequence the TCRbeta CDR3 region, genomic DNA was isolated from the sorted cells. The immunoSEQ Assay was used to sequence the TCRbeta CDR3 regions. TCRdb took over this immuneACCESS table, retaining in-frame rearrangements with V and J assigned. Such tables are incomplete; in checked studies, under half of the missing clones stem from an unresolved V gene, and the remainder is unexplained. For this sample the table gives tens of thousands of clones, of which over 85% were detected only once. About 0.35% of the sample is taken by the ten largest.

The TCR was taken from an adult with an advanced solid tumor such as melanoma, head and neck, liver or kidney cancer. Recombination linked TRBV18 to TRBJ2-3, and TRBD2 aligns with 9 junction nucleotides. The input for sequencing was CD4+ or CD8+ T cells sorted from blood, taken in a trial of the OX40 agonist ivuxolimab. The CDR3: CASSPQRTSGTDTQYF. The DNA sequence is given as TGTGCCAGCTCACCACAGCGGACTAGCGGCACAGATACGCAGTATTTT.